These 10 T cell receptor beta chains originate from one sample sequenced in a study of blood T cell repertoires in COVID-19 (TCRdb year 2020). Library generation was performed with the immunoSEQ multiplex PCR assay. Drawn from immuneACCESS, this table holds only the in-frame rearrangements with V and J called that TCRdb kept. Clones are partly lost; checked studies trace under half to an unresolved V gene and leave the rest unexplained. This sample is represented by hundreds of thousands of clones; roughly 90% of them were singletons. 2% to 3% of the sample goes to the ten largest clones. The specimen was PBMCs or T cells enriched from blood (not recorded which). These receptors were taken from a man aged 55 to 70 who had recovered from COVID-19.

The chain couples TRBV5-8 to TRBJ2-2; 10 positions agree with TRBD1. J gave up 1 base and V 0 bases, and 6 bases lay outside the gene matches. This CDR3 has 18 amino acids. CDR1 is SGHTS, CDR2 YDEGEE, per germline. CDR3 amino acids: CASSLVGDRGWNTGELFF. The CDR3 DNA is TGTGCCAGCAGCTTGGTTGGGGACAGGGGATGGAACACCGGGGAGCTGTTTTTT.

CDR3 DNA: TGTGCCAGCAGTCCCCCCGCAGGGAGGGAGGTCGAACTGTTTTTT. The encoded protein is CASSPPAGREVELFF. V is TRBV28 and J is TRBJ1-4, with D perhaps TRBD1 (5 bases). Trimming took off 5 bases at V and 12 bases at J, with 22 bases between the two ends. The CDR3 consists of 15 residues. CDR1 is MDHEN and CDR2 is SYDVKM in the germline V gene.

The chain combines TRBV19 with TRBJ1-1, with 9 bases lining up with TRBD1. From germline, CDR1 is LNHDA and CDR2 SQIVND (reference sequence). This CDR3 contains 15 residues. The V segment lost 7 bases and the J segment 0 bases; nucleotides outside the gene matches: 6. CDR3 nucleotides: TGTGCCAGTAAACCGGGACAGGGTATGAACACTGAAGCTTTCTTT. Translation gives CASKPGQGMNTEAFF.

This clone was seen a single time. The CDR3 loop is CASSQGGQRVGYTF. CDR3 DNA sequence: TGTGCCAGCAGCCAAGGGGGACAGAGGGTTGGCTACACCTTC. The chain employs TRBV3-1 (or the pseudogene TRBV3-2) and TRBJ1-2; 7 bases are a match to TRBD1. Unmatched junction bases numbered 6, after V lost 1 base and J lost 7 bases. Germline V lookup: CDR1 LGHDT, CDR2 YNNKEL (reference sequence). This CDR3 is 14 amino acids long.

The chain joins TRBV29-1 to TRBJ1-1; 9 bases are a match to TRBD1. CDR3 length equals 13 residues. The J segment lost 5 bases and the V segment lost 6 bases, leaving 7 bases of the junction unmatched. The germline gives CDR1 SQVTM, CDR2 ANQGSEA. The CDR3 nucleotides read TGCAGCGTCCAACAGGGGGCAGGTACTGAAGCTTTCTTT. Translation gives CSVQQGAGTEAFF. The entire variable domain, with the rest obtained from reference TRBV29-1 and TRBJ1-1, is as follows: SAVISQKPSRDICQRGTSLTIQCQVDSQVTMMFWYRQQPGQSLTLIATANQGSEATYESGFVIDKFPISRPNLTFSTLTVSNMSPEDSSIYLCSVQQGAGTEAFFGQGTRLTVV.

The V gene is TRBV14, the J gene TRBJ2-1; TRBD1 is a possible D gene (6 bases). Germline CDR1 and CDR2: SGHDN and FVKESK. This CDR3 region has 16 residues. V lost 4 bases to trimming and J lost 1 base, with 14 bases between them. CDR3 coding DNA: TGTGCCAGCAGCCCAAGGACAGCTCTTTCCTACAATGAGCAGTTCTTC. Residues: CASSPRTALSYNEQFF.

CDR3 loop: CAISGIGGDYGYTF. The CDR3 DNA sequence: TGTGCCATCAGTGGGATAGGGGGTGACTATGGCTACACCTTC. This chain joins TRBV10-3 and TRBJ1-2; possibly TRBD1 for D (6 bases). Deletions cut 4 bases from V and 3 bases from J, with 12 bases between. The CDR3 runs to 14 residues. Germline loops: CDR1 ENHRY, CDR2 SYGVKD.

The CDR3 protein is CASSFGGHGSYNEQFF. The CDR3 region has the DNA TGTGCCAGTAGTTTCGGCGGGCACGGTTCCTACAATGAGCAGTTCTTC. V usage is TRBV19 and J usage is TRBJ2-1, with D possibly matching TRBD2 (5 bases). Germline assignment: CDR1 LNHDA and CDR2 SQIVND (reference sequence). V shed 5 bases and J shed 1 base, with 15 bases lying between them. This CDR3 is 16 amino acids long.

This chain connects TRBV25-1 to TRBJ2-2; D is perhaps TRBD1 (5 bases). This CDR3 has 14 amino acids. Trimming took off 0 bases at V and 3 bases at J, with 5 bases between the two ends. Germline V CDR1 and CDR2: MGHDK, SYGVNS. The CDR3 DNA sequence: TGTGCCAGCAGTGAATACAGGGACACCGGGGAGCTGTTTTTT. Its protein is CASSEYRDTGELFF.

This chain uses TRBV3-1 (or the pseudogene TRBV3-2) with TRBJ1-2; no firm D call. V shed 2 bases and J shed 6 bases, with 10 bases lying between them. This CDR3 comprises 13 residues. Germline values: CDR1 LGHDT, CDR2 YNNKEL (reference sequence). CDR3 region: CASSQPPFDGYTF. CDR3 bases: TGTGCCAGCAGCCAACCTCCTTTTGATGGCTACACCTTC.